This T cell receptor (beta chain) appears in the sequencing data of a study of tumor-infiltrating lymphocytes in primary liver carcinoma. This clonotype was detected only a few times. Its antigen is as yet unknown. Being one base from a much bigger clone, this may be a read error. Since the CDR3 does not end with the conserved phenylalanine or tryptophan, this likely comes from a read error. Total RNA and DNA came together from roughly 20-30 mg of bulk tissue without cell sorting. The input was approximately 500 ng total RNA; TCR beta cDNA was made from it with a constant-region primer. Three nested multiplex PCR rounds, a slightly modified ARM-PCR, produced the libraries for TCR beta. Both of the initial two PCR rounds ran for nine to eleven cycles and employed TRBV1-TRBV30 forward primers alongside a C-beta reverse primer. TCRdb itself ran the multiplex PCR reads through MiXCR, one entry per CDR3 protein. The sample has about 130,000 distinct CDR3 sequences; 64% are singletons.

Broader study findings: Overlap between tumor regions exceeded overlap of tumor with adjacent tissue or blood.

V lost 2 bases, J lost 2 bases, and 14 bases stayed unmatched. Germline loops: CDR1 MDHEN, CDR2 SYDVKM. This CDR3 spans 19 amino acids. The specimen sequenced was liver tumor tissue from sampling region 3. Subset described: tumor region T3, left-lateral pole. The chain uses TRBV28 and TRBJ1-5, with 8 bases lining up with TRBD1. The source of this sequence is a woman in her sixties or seventies with primary liver carcinoma and hepatitis B virus infection. CDR3 in DNA: TGTGCCAGCAGTTTAGTCAGGGGGCGCGGGTCATTCGGCAATCAGCCCCAGCATCTT. Protein: CASSLVRGRGSFGNQPQHL.